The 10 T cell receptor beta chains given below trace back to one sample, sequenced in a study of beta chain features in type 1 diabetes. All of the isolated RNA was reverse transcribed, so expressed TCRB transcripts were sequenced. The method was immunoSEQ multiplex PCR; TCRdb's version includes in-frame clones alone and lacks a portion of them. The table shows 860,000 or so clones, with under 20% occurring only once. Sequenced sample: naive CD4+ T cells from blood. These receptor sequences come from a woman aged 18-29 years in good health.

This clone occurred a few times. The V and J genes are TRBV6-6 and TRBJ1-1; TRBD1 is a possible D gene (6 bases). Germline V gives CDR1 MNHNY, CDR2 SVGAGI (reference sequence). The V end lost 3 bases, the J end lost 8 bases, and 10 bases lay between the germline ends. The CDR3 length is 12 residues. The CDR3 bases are TGTGCCAGCAGTTATATCGACAGGGAAGCTTTCTTT. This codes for CASSYIDREAFF.

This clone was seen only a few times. CDR3 sequence (DNA): TGTGCCACCAGCAGAGATGGGGGGTTAGATGGCTACACCTTC. As protein: CATSRDGGLDGYTF. This chain connects TRBV15 to TRBJ1-2; D may be TRBD1 (5 bases). With 0 bases removed from V and 6 bases from J, the gap between germline ends came to 11 bases. Germline V lookup: CDR1 LNHNV, CDR2 YYDKDF (reference sequence). CDR3 length: 14 amino acids.

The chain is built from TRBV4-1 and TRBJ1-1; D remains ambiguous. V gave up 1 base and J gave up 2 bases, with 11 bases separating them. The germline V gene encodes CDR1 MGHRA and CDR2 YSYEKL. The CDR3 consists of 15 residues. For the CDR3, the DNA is TGCGCCAGCAGCCAAGCCTCCCTGAAAAACACTGAAGCTTTCTTT. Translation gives CASSQASLKNTEAFF.

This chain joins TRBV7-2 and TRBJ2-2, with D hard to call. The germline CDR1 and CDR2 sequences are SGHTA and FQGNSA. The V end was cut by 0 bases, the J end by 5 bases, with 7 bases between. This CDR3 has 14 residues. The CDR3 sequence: CASSLALSTGELFF. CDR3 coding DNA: TGTGCCAGCAGCTTAGCGCTCAGTACCGGGGAGCTGTTTTTT. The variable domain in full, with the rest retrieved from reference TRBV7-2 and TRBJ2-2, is GAGVSQSPSNKVTEKGKDVELRCDPISGHTALYWYRQSLGQGLEFLIYFQGNSAPDKSGLPSDRFSAERTGGSVSTLTIQRTQQEDSAVYLCASSLALSTGELFFGEGSRLTVL.

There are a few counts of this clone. CDR3 residues: CASRKESQGDGYTF. CDR3 nucleotides: TGTGCCAGCAGGAAAGAATCGCAGGGCGATGGCTACACCTTC. The chain uses TRBV2 and TRBJ1-2, with D possibly TRBD1 on 5 matching bases. This CDR3 comprises 14 residues. The germline V gene has CDR1 SNHLY and CDR2 FYNNEI. The V gene lost 6 bases and the J gene lost 6 bases, with 17 bases spanning the gap. The whole variable domain, filled in from reference TRBV2 and TRBJ1-2, reads EPEVTQTPSHQVTQMGQEVILRCVPISNHLYFYWYRQILGQKVEFLVSFYNNEISEKSEIFDDQFSVERPDGSNFTLKIRSTKLEDSAMYFCASRKESQGDGYTFGSGTRLTVV.

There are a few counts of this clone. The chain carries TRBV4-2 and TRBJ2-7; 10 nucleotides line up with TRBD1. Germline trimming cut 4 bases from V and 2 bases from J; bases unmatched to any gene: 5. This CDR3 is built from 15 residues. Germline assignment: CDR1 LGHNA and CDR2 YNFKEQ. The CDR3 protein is CASSPPGQGTYEQYF. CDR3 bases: TGTGCCAGCAGCCCCCCGGGACAGGGGACCTACGAGCAGTACTTC.

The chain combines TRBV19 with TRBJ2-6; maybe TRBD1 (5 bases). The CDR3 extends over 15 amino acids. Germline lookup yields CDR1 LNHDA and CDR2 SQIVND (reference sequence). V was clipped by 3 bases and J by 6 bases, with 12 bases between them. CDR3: CASSIIRGQANVLTF. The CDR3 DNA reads TGTGCCAGTAGTATCATAAGGGGTCAGGCCAACGTCCTGACTTTC.

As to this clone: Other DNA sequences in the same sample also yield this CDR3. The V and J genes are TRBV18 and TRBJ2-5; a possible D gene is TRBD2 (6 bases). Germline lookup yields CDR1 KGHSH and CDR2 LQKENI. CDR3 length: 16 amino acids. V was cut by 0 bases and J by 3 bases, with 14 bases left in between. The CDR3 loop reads CASSPPGLTAKETQYF. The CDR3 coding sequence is TGTGCCAGCTCACCACCAGGACTAACGGCTAAAGAGACCCAGTACTTC.

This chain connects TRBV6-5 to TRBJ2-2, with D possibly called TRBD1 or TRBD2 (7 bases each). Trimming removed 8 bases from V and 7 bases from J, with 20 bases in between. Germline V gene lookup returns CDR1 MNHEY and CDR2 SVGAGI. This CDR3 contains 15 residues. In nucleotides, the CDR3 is TGTGCCAGCGGCCCCTCCGACAGGGAGGGCGGGGAGCTGTTTTTT. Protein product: CASGPSDREGGELFF.

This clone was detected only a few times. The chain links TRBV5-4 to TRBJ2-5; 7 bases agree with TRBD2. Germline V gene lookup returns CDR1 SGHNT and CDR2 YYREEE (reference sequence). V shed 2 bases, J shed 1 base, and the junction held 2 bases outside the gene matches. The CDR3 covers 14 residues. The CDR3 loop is CASSFGLGQETQYF. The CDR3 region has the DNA TGTGCCAGCAGCTTCGGACTAGGCCAAGAGACCCAGTACTTC.